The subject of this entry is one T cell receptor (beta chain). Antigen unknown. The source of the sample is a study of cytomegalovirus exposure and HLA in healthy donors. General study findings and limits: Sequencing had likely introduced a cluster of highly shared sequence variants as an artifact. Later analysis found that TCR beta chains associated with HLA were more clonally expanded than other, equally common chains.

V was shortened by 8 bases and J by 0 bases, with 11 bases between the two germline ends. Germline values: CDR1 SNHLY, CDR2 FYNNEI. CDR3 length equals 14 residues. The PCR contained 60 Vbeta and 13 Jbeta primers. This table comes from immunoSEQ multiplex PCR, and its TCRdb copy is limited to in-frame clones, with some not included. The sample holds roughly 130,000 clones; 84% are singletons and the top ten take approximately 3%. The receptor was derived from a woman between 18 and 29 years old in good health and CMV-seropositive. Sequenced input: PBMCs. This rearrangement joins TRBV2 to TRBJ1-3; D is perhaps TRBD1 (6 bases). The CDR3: CASLGAGSGNTIYF. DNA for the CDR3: TGTGCCAGCCTGGGGGCCGGCTCTGGAAACACCATATATTTT. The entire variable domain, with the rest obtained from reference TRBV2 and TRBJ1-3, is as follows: EPEVTQTPSHQVTQMGQEVILRCVPISNHLYFYWYRQILGQKVEFLVSFYNNEISEKSEIFDDQFSVERPDGSNFTLKIRSTKLEDSAMYFCASLGAGSGNTIYFGEGSWLTVV.